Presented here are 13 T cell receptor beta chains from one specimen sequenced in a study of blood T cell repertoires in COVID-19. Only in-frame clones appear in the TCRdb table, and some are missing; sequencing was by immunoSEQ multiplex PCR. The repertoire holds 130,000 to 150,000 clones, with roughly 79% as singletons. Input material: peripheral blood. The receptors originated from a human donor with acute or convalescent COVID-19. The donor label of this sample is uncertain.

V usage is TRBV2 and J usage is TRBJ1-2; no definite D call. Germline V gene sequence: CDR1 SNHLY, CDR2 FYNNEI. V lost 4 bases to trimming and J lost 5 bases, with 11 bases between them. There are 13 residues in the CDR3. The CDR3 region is CASSVGVYYGYTF. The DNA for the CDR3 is TGTGCCAGCAGTGTCGGGGTTTATTATGGCTACACCTTC.

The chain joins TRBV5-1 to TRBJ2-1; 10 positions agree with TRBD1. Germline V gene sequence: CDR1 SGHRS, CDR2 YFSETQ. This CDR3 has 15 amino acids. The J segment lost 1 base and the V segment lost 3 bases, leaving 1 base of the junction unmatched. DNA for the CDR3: TGCGCCAGCAGCTGGGGACAGGGGTCCTACAATGAGCAGTTCTTC. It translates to CASSWGQGSYNEQFF.

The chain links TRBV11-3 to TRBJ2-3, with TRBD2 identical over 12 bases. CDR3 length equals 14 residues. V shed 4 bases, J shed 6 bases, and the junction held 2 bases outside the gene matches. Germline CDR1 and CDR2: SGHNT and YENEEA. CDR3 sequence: CASSSGTSGDTQYF. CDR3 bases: TGTGCCAGCAGCTCAGGGACTAGCGGGGATACGCAGTATTTT.

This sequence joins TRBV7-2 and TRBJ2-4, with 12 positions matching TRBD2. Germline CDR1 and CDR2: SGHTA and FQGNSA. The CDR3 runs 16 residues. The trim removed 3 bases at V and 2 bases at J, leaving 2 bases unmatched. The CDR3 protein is CASSFLAGGPKNIQYF. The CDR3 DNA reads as TGTGCCAGCAGCTTTCTAGCGGGGGGGCCCAAAAACATTCAGTACTTC. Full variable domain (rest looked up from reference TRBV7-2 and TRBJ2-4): GAGVSQSPSNKVTEKGKDVELRCDPISGHTALYWYRQSLGQGLEFLIYFQGNSAPDKSGLPSDRFSAERTGGSVSTLTIQRTQQEDSAVYLCASSFLAGGPKNIQYFGAGTRLSVL.

In DNA form, the CDR3 reads TGTGCCAGCAGCGAAGGGGGCAGGGGCGCAGGGTCACACACCATATATTTT. Translation: CASSEGGRGAGSHTIYF. V usage is TRBV7-9 and J usage is TRBJ1-3, with TRBD1 identical over 7 bases. Germline values: CDR1 SEHNR, CDR2 FQNEAQ (reference sequence). This CDR3 contains 17 residues. The ends lost 5 bases at V and 8 bases at J; junction bases unmatched: 18.

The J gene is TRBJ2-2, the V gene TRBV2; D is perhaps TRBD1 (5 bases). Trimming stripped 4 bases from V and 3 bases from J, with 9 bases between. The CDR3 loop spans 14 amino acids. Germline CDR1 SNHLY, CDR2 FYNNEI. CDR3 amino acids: CASSVDTYTGELFF. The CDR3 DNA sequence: TGTGCCAGCAGTGTGGACACTTACACCGGGGAGCTGTTTTTT.

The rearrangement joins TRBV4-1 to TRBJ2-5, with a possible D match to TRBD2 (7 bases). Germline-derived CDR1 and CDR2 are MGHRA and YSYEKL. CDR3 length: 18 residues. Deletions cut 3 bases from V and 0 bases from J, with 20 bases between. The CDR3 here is CASSQDLGGGMYQETQYF. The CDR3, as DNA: TGCGCCAGCAGCCAGGACCTAGGGGGGGGGATGTACCAAGAGACCCAGTACTTC.

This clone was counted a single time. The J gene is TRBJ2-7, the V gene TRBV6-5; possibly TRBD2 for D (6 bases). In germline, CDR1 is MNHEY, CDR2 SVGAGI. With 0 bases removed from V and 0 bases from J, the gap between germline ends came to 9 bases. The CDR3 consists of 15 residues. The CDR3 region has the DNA TGTGCCAGCAGTTACTCGGGACTCCTCTCCTACGAGCAGTACTTC. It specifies CASSYSGLLSYEQYF.

DNA for the CDR3: TGTGCCAGCAGCTTAGGACAGGGAATGGGAACCCGCGAGCAGTACTTC. Its translation: CASSLGQGMGTREQYF. This rearrangement joins TRBV13 to TRBJ2-7, with D perhaps matching TRBD1 (6 bases). This CDR3 has 16 amino acids. V was shortened by 0 bases and J by 6 bases, with 18 bases between the two germline ends. Per the germline V gene, CDR1 is PRHDT and CDR2 is FYEKMQ (reference sequence). The full variable domain, in which reference TRBV13 and TRBJ2-7 provide the parts outside the CDR3, is AAGVIQSPRHLIKEKRETATLKCYPIPRHDTVYWYQQGPGQDPQFLISFYEKMQSDKGSIPDRFSAQQFSDYHSELNMSSLELGDSALYFCASSLGQGMGTREQYFGPGTRLTVT.

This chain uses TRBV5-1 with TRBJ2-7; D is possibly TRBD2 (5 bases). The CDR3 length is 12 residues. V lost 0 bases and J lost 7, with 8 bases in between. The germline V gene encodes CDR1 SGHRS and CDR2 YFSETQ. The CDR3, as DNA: TGCGCCAGCAGCTTGGAGAGAGGGGAGCAGTACTTC. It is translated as CASSLERGEQYF.

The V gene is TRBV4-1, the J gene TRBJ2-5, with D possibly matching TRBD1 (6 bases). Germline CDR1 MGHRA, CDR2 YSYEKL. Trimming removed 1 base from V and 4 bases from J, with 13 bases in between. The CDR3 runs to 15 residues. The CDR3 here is CASSQVQGDRETQYF. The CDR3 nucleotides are TGCGCCAGCAGCCAAGTACAGGGAGACAGAGAGACCCAGTACTTC.

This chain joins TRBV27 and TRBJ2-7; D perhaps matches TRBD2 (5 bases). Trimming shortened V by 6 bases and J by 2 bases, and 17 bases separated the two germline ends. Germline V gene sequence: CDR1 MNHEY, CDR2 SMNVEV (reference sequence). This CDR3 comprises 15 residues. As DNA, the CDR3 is TGTGCCAGCAGCCCTAGGGCCGGAGGACCCTACGAGCAGTACTTC. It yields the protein CASSPRAGGPYEQYF.

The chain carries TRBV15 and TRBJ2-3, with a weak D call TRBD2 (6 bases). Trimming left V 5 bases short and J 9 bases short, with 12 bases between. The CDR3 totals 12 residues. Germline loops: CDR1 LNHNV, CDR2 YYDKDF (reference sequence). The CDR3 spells CATSSRRETQYF. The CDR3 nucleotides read TGTGCCACCAGCTCCCGGAGGGAGACGCAGTATTTT.